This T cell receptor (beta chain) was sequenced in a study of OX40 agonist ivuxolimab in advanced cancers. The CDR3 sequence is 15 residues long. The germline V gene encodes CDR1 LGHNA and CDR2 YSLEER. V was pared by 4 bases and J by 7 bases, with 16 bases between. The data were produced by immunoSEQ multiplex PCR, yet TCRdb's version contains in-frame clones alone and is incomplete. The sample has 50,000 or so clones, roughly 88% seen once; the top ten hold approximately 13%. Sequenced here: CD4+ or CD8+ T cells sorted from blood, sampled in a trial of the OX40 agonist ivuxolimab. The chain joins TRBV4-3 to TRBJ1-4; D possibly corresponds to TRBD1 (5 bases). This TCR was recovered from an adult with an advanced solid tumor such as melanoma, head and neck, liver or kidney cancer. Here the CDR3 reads CASSPAGTWGEKLFF. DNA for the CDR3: TGCGCCAGCAGCCCGGCCGGGACTTGGGGTGAAAAACTGTTTTTT.